Shown below are 27 T cell receptor beta chains from a single sample sequenced in a study of T cells after yellow fever vaccination. TCRdb reprocessed the 5' RACE reads via MiXCR and lists one record per CDR3 protein. Of 250,000 to 400,000 distinct CDR3 sequences in the sample, approximately 4.5% were seen once. The material was PBMCs, obtained 15 days after the yellow fever booster vaccination. These receptors came from a man between 18 and 35 years old who received the YFV17D yellow fever vaccine.

The chain has TRBV6-5 and TRBJ2-2; D is possibly TRBD1 or TRBD2 (5 bases each). The V gene's germline CDR1 is MNHEY and CDR2 SVGAGI. Trimming took off 6 bases at V and 7 bases at J, with 21 bases between the two ends. This CDR3 has 16 residues. CDR3 sequence: CASSPRVPGRGGELFF. The CDR3 nucleotides read TGTGCCAGCAGCCCTAGGGTACCAGGGAGAGGCGGGGAGCTGTTTTTT.

This clonotype was recorded many times. The rearrangement joins TRBV12-3 or TRBV12-4 to TRBJ2-5, with 7 positions matching TRBD1. V dropped 6 bases and J dropped 5; count of bases not matched to a gene: 9. The CDR3 is 14 amino acids. The DNA for the CDR3 is TGTGCCAGCAGACGAGACAGGGCCTCCGAGACCCAGTACTTC. Translation gives CASRRDRASETQYF.

The genes are TRBV12-3 or TRBV12-4 and TRBJ2-3; the D is unclear. Trimming took 3 bases from V and 2 from J, leaving 12 bases between them. The CDR3 totals 15 residues. The CDR3 sequence: CASSFTSPSTDTQYF. CDR3 DNA sequence: TGTGCCAGCAGTTTTACGTCGCCCTCCACAGATACGCAGTATTTT.

This clonotype showed up many times. The gene calls are TRBV12-3 or TRBV12-4 and TRBJ2-6, with 7 bases lining up with TRBD1. The CDR3 consists of 14 residues. V lost 2 bases, J lost 9 bases, and 4 bases stayed unmatched. CDR3 in DNA: TGTGCCAGCAGTTTATCCGGGACAGTCAACGTCCTGACTTTC. This gives the protein CASSLSGTVNVLTF.

This clonotype has just a few counts. The genes are TRBV3-1 and TRBJ1-5, with 7 positions matching TRBD1. The V and J ends lost 1 base and 4 bases, in that order; junction bases with no gene match: 7. CDR1 and CDR2 (germline): LGHDT, YNNKEL (reference sequence). CDR3 length: 16 residues. The CDR3 DNA is TGTGCCAGCAGCCAAGCCACAGGGGAGGGAAATCAGCCCCAGCATTTT. Protein sequence: CASSQATGEGNQPQHF.

This clonotype was counted many times. The CDR3: CSARMRGAGEQYV. The CDR3 DNA sequence: TGCAGTGCTAGAATGCGGGGGGCTGGAGAGCAGTACGTC. This rearrangement joins TRBV20-1 to TRBJ2-7; 8 nucleotides line up with TRBD2. This CDR3 has 13 residues. The germline V gene encodes CDR1 DFQATT and CDR2 SNEGSKA (reference sequence). V trimming: 2 bases; J trimming: 7 bases; junction bases outside the gene matches: 7.

This clonotype appeared many times. This chain connects TRBV4-1 to TRBJ1-6, with 10 positions matching TRBD1. Germline trimming cut 4 bases from V and 13 bases from J; bases unmatched to any gene: 7. Germline V lookup: CDR1 MGHRA, CDR2 YSYEKL. The CDR3 runs 14 residues. CDR3 coding DNA: TGCGCCAGCAGCCTGGGACAGGGGAACGGGCCCCTCCACTTT. Protein product: CASSLGQGNGPLHF.

This clonotype was detected a few times. The chain employs TRBV24-1 and TRBJ1-1; D is undetermined. The CDR3 covers 15 residues. Trimming took 5 bases from V and 1 from J, leaving 13 bases between them. CDR1 is KGHDR and CDR2 is SFDVKD in the germline V gene. The CDR3 bases are TGTGCCACCAGTGGCTACCCCGGACGGAACACTGAAGCTTTCTTT. It is translated as CATSGYPGRNTEAFF.

This clonotype was observed many times. The chain carries TRBV5-1 and TRBJ1-4, with TRBD1 identical over 7 bases. The V gene end was trimmed by 0 bases and the J gene end by 8 bases; junction bases not matched to a gene: 4. The germline V gene encodes CDR1 SGHRS and CDR2 YFSETQ. The CDR3 runs to 14 residues. The CDR3 region has the DNA TGCGCCAGCAGCTTGGGACAGGGCGACGAAAAACTGTTTTTT. Amino acids: CASSLGQGDEKLFF.

This clonotype was picked up many times. The chain uses TRBV28 and TRBJ2-1; 10 bases are shared with TRBD1. The CDR3 has 18 amino acids. Germline lookup yields CDR1 MDHEN and CDR2 SYDVKM. With V trimmed by 5 bases and J by 2 bases, 12 bases remained unmatched. CDR3 DNA sequence: TGTGCCAGCAGTGACTTACTCCGGGACAGGGGCACCTACAATGAGCAGTTCTTC. This gives the protein CASSDLLRDRGTYNEQFF.

The chain uses TRBV7-3 and TRBJ2-5; tentatively, D is TRBD2 (6 bases). The length of the CDR3 is 13 residues. V was clipped by 4 bases and J by 5 bases, with 11 bases between them. Germline V CDR1 and CDR2: SGHTA, FQGTGA. As DNA, the CDR3 is TGTGCCAGCAGCTGGGGGAGGCGGGAGACCCAGTACTTC. Translated, it gives CASSWGRRETQYF. Variable domain in full (rest from reference TRBV7-3 and TRBJ2-5): GAGVSQTPSNKVTEKGKYVELRCDPISGHTALYWYRQSLGQGPEFLIYFQGTGAADDSGLPNDRFFAVRPEGSVSTLKIQRTERGDSAVYLCASSWGRRETQYFGPGTRLLVL.

The chain recombines TRBV24-1 with TRBJ2-3; 11 positions agree with TRBD2. CDR3 length: 16 amino acids. The germline V gene encodes CDR1 KGHDR and CDR2 SFDVKD. After removal of 4 bases from V and 4 bases from J, the junction contained 6 bases not matched to a gene. CDR3 loop: CATSDSGLAGPDTQYF. The CDR3 region has the DNA TGTGCCACCAGTGACTCAGGACTAGCGGGCCCAGATACGCAGTATTTT.

Many counts were recorded for this clonotype. DNA for the CDR3: TGTGCCAGGAGACGGGGCGAGCAGTACGTC. Its protein product is CARRRGEQYV. The chain has TRBV7-9 and TRBJ2-7; D is possibly TRBD2 (5 bases). V gave up 9 bases and J gave up 6 bases, with 9 bases separating them. The length of the CDR3 is 10 residues. CDR1 SEHNR and CDR2 FQNEAQ come from the germline V gene (reference sequence).

This clonotype has a count of ten or more. This chain joins TRBV25-1 and TRBJ2-5; D gene unclear. CDR1 and CDR2 (germline): MGHDK, SYGVNS. V lost 4 bases and J 1 base, leaving 4 bases between the germline ends. The CDR3 consists of 12 residues. CDR3 sequence reads: CASSGAQETQYF. CDR3 DNA: TGTGCCAGCAGTGGGGCCCAAGAGACCCAGTACTTC.

J is TRBJ1-3 and V is TRBV18, with TRBD1 as a possible D gene (5 bases). This CDR3 has 16 residues. Trimming stripped 4 bases from V and 4 bases from J, with 17 bases between. Looked up from germline, CDR1 is KGHSH and CDR2 is LQKENI. The CDR3, as DNA: TGTGCCAGCTCACTAGATCACGGGACTCCAGGAAACACCATATATTTT. It yields the protein CASSLDHGTPGNTIYF.

Ten or more counts support this clonotype. The chain combines TRBV10-2 with TRBJ2-2; 10 bases map to TRBD2. The CDR3 runs 15 residues. Germline V gene data show CDR1 as WSHSY and CDR2 as SAAADI. The V and J ends lost 6 bases and 1 base, in that order; junction bases with no gene match: 2. The CDR3 bases are TGCGCCAGCAGACTAGCGGGAAAGAACACCGGGGAGCTGTTTTTT. Amino acids: CASRLAGKNTGELFF.

The J gene is TRBJ2-1, the V gene TRBV11-3, with D unclear. With 5 bases removed from V and 6 bases from J, the gap between germline ends came to 11 bases. Looked up from germline, CDR1 is SGHNT and CDR2 is YENEEA. The CDR3 is made up of 13 amino acids. This chain's CDR3 is CASSLTRINEQFF. DNA for the CDR3: TGTGCCAGCAGCCTAACCAGGATCAATGAGCAGTTCTTC.

Many counts were recorded for this clonotype. The chain links TRBV5-5 to TRBJ2-2; no definite D call. The V gene's germline CDR1 is SGHKS and CDR2 YYEKEE (reference sequence). This CDR3 spans 12 amino acids. V was trimmed by 6 bases and J by 3 bases, leaving 6 bases between them. For the CDR3, the DNA is TGTGCCAGCACCCGGGACACCGGGGAGCTGTTTTTT. This codes for CASTRDTGELFF.

This clonotype has a count of ten or more. The chain has TRBV7-7 and TRBJ2-1, with TRBD1 identical over 9 bases. J was trimmed by 2 bases and V by 5 bases; bases with no gene match: 7. This CDR3 spans 16 amino acids. Per germline, CDR1 SSHAT and CDR2 FNYEAQ (reference sequence). The CDR3 DNA reads as TGTGCCAGCAGCCCCTGGGACAGGGTCACCTACAATGAGCAGTTCTTC. It is translated as CASSPWDRVTYNEQFF.

This clonotype was detected ten times or more. J is TRBJ2-7 and V is TRBV7-6, with 9 bases that match TRBD1. The CDR3 loop spans 15 amino acids. Trimming cost V 5 bases and J 9 bases; bases outside gene matches: 14. CDR1 is SGHVS and CDR2 is FNYEAQ in the germline V gene. CDR3 loop: CASSTQTGQGRRQYF. CDR3 DNA sequence: TGTGCCAGCAGCACGCAAACGGGACAGGGTCGGAGGCAGTACTTC.

A few counts support this clonotype. The chain has TRBV6-2 or TRBV6-3 and TRBJ2-2; TRBD2 matches 7 bases. Per germline, CDR1 MNHEY and CDR2 SVGEGT. The CDR3 extends over 16 amino acids. V lost 4 bases, J lost 2 bases, and 7 bases stayed unmatched. This chain's CDR3 is CASSSSSGENTGELFF. The CDR3 DNA reads as TGTGCCAGCAGTTCCTCCAGCGGGGAAAACACCGGGGAGCTGTTTTTT.

This clonotype has ten or more counts. The gene calls are TRBV9 and TRBJ1-1; 7 bases are a match to TRBD1. CDR3 length: 17 residues. CDR1 and CDR2 from the germline V gene are SGDLS and YYNGEE. Trimming took 4 bases from V and 3 from J; bases not matched to a gene: 15. The CDR3 reads CASSPIFAGQTYTEAFF. The CDR3 DNA follows: TGTGCCAGCAGCCCCATCTTTGCGGGACAGACTTACACTGAAGCTTTCTTT.

The J gene is TRBJ2-5, the V gene TRBV20-1; weak D call: TRBD2 (6 bases). V was shortened by 5 bases and J by 1 base, with 17 bases between the two germline ends. The CDR3 length is 15 residues. Germline loops: CDR1 DFQATT, CDR2 SNEGSKA (reference sequence). The CDR3 protein is CSAEPSMGGQETQYF. The CDR3, as DNA: TGCAGTGCTGAACCCTCTATGGGGGGCCAAGAGACCCAGTACTTC.

This clonotype was seen a few times. The chain employs TRBV6-5 and TRBJ2-7; 13 bases fit TRBD2. This CDR3 contains 15 residues. Germline V gives CDR1 MNHEY, CDR2 SVGAGI. The ends lost 2 bases at V and 2 bases at J; junction bases unmatched: 0. The CDR3 sequence is CASSYGTSGTYEQYF. In DNA, the CDR3 is TGTGCCAGCAGTTACGGGACTAGCGGGACCTACGAGCAGTACTTC.

The chain is built from TRBV4-1 and TRBJ2-2; perhaps TRBD2 as D (5 bases). CDR1 and CDR2 (germline): MGHRA, YSYEKL. This CDR3 comprises 15 residues. Trimming pared 2 bases from V and 2 bases from J, leaving 9 bases between. The CDR3 DNA follows: TGCGCCAGCAGCCAAACAGCGGCAAACACCGGGGAGCTGTTTTTT. Its translation is CASSQTAANTGELFF.

J is TRBJ1-1 and V is TRBV4-3; D unclear. V lost 1 base and J lost 2, with 5 bases in between. Germline CDR1 reads LGHNA; CDR2 reads YSLEER. This CDR3 is 13 amino acids long. DNA of the CDR3: TGCGCCAGCAGCCAAGTGGTCAACACTGAAGCTTTCTTT. This codes for CASSQVVNTEAFF.

In its sample, this clonotype was seen many times. The V and J genes are TRBV5-6 and TRBJ2-5, with 8 bases matching TRBD2. V lost 4 bases, J lost 2 bases, and 4 bases stayed unmatched. The CDR3 is made up of 14 amino acids. In germline, CDR1 is SGHDT, CDR2 YYEEEE. The CDR3, as DNA: TGTGCCAGCAGCATAACGGGGGGGCAAGAGACCCAGTACTTC. Its translation is CASSITGGQETQYF.